Below, one T cell receptor (beta chain) is given with its context. Libraries were prepared by immunoSEQ multiplex PCR; TCRdb keeps only in-frame clonotypes and omits some of them. The table lists approximately 20,000 clones, over 80% of them singletons. The sample belongs to a study of T cell changes during pregnancy in multiple sclerosis. Per the germline V gene, CDR1 is SGDLS and CDR2 is YYNGEE. V shed 3 bases and J shed 3 bases, with 19 bases lying between them. The CDR3 loop spans 16 amino acids. The rearrangement links TRBV9 to TRBJ2-7, with a possible D match to TRBD2 (6 bases). This material consisted of CD8+ T cells from peripheral blood mononuclear cells, taken after pregnancy. The receptor was derived from a female donor in good health, enrolled as a control in a pregnancy study. In DNA form, the CDR3 reads TGTGCCAGCAGCGCCCCCCGGGCGGGAACAAACTACGAGCAGTACTTC. Protein sequence: CASSAPRAGTNYEQYF. The full variable domain, its missing parts supplied by reference TRBV9 and TRBJ2-7, is DSGVTQTPKHLITATGQRVTLRCSPRSGDLSVYWYQQSLDQGLQFLIQYYNGEERAKGNILERFSAQQFPDLHSELNLSSLELGDSALYFCASSAPRAGTNYEQYFGPGTRLTVT.